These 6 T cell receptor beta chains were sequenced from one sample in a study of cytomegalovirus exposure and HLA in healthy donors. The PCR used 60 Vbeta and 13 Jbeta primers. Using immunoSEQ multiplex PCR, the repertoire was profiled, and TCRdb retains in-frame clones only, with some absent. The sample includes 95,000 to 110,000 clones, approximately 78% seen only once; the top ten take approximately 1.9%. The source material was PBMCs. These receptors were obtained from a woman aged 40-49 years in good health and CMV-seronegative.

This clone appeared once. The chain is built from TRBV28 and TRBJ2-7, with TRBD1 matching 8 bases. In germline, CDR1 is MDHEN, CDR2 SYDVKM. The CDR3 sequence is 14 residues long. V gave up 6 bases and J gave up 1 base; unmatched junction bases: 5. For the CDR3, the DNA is TGTGCCAGCAGCCTGGACAGGGCGTCCTACGAGCAGTACTTC. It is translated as CASSLDRASYEQYF.

Here the CDR3 DNA reads TGCGCCAGCAGCGTCAGGACAGTAAGCACAGATACGCAGTATTTT. Residues: CASSVRTVSTDTQYF. The chain is built from TRBV5-1 and TRBJ2-3, with D possibly matching TRBD1 (6 bases). This CDR3 region has 15 residues. Trimming stripped 4 bases from V and 0 bases from J, with 12 bases between. Germline assignment: CDR1 SGHRS and CDR2 YFSETQ.

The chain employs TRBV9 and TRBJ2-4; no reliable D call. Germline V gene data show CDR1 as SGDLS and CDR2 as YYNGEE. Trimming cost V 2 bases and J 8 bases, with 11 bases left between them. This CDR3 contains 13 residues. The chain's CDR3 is CASSVFDWDIQYF. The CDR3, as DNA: TGTGCCAGCAGCGTGTTCGACTGGGACATTCAGTACTTC.

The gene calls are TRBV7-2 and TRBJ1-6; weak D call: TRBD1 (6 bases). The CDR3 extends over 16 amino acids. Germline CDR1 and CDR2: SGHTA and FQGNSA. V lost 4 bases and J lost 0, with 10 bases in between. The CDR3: CASSSQGSSYNSPLHF. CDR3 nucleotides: TGTGCCAGCAGCTCTCAGGGGAGCTCCTATAATTCACCCCTCCACTTT.

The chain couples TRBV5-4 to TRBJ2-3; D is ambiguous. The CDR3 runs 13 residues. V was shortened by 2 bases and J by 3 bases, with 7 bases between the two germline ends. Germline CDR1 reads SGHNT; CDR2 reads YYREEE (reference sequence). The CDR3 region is CASSFYRTDTQYF. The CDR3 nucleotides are TGTGCCAGCAGCTTCTATAGAACAGATACGCAGTATTTT.

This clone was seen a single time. The chain's CDR3 is CASSGLAGSYEQYF. The CDR3 DNA is TGTGCCAGCAGCGGGCTAGCGGGATCCTACGAGCAGTACTTC. V is TRBV27 and J is TRBJ2-5, with 9 bases aligning to TRBD2. The DNA end favors TRBJ2-7, so the J call may be wrong. The length of the CDR3 is 14 residues. Germline values: CDR1 MNHEY, CDR2 SMNVEV (reference sequence).